The entry that follows covers one TCR beta chain sequence. Only one count was recorded for this clone. The antigen it recognizes is unknown. No per-base quality is available; no much larger clone lies one base away. Each clonotype received, on average, 10x coverage in deep resolution sequencing performed on a MiSeq, where the target depth lay between 1 in 1 million and 1 in 200,000 T cells. The immunoSEQ hsTCRB Kit was used to generate TCR beta libraries. On the study's bioinformatics: Data were analyzed with ImmunoSEQ Data Assistant and ImmunoSEQ Analyzer, with V, D and J genes assigned per IMGT definitions. Clonality was computed as one minus normalized Shannon entropy of productive rearrangement frequencies, ranging from 0 to 1. Only overrepresented clonotypes making up at least 0.05% of the repertoire of each patient were included in the public clonotype analysis. Thirteen repertoires from age-matched healthy donors, obtained from immuneACCESS, served as clonality controls. As stored in TCRdb, this immuneACCESS dataset retains in-frame rearrangements with V and J assigned. A fraction of the clones does not appear; measured against another copy, unresolved V genes explain less than half of the discrepancy, and the remainder lacks a known reason. That table furnishes V, J and clone size, whereas the DNA furnished D and trimming. The sample table records nearly 300,000 clones; about 72% of these occur just once. About 5% of the sample goes to the ten largest clones.

According to the germline V gene, CDR1 reads SGHVS and CDR2 reads FQNEAQ. Its CDR3 holds 15 amino acids, cysteine through phenylalanine. The kept DNA is CDR3 alone, 45 bases in frame from the first base. V ends up 0 bases short and J 7 bases short, with an unmatched junction base count of 7. The data were obtained in a study of cytotoxic CD8 clonotypes in ibrutinib-treated CLL (dated by TCRdb to the early 2020s). Notes on the research overall: The cohort included about 15 treatment-naive and some twelve relapsed/refractory patients; around 17 were IGHV unmutated. Partial responses were observed in roughly 25 patients and complete responses in 2; after a median follow-up of roughly 62 months, remission was maintained in approximately 14 patients and progression was observed in roughly 12. The response samples were drawn at a median of roughly twelve months into treatment, with a range of about 6 to 36 months. On average, each sample yielded approximately 250,000 productive templates and under 95,000 productive rearrangements. Longitudinal samples were obtainable from about 30% of the roughly 90 participants in the trial. Cryopreserved peripheral blood mononuclear cells were collected at three points: before therapy, at response, and at either sustained remission or disease progression. Every remission and progressive disease sample was obtained while ibrutinib was still being received by the patients. Beyond this particular receptor, the publication reports: Sustained-remission and progressing patients did not have matched sampling times, and lymph node repertoires were not examined. Baseline clonality exceeded that of age-matched healthy donors and correlated strongly with circulating CD8+ T-cell counts. An increase in clonality was observed at ibrutinib response, with clonality remaining stable during sustained remission and falling back toward baseline at progression. Public clonotypes were rare and either shrank or stayed stable during treatment, and the rise in clonality at ibrutinib response reflected expansion of private clonotypes.

According to the study, the label for this sample's time point signals: progressive disease on ibrutinib. For TCR beta library preparation, roughly 2 micrograms of genomic DNA was extracted from cryopreserved PBMCs. Longitudinal blood samples from CLL patients on ibrutinib monotherapy were analyzed using high-throughput TCR beta sequencing. The patients took part in an open-label, single-center phase 2 trial of ibrutinib monotherapy. The TCR originated in a human donor with chronic lymphocytic leukemia. This material consisted of PBMCs, taken at disease progression, from a patient treated with ibrutinib. This chain joins TRBV7-8 to TRBJ2-5; 8 middle bases align to TRBD2. The nucleotide sequence reads TGTGCCAGCAGCTTAGCGGGCGGGAGGAGCGGGACCCAGTACTTC. Its coded protein is CASSLAGGRSGTQYF.